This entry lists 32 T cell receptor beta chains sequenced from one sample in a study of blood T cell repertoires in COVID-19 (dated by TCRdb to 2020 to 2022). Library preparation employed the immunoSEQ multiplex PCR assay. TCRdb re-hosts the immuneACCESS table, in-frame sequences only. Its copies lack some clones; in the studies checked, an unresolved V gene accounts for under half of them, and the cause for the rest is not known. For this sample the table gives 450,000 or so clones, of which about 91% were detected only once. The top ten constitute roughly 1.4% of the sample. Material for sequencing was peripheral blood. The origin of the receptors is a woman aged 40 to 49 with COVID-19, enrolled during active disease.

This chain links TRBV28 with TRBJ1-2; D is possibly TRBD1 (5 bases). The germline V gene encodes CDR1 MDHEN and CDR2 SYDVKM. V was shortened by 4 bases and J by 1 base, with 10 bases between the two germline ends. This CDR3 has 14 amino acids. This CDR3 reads CASSSSGVNYGYTF. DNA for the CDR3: TGTGCCAGCAGTTCATCGGGGGTTAACTATGGCTACACCTTC.

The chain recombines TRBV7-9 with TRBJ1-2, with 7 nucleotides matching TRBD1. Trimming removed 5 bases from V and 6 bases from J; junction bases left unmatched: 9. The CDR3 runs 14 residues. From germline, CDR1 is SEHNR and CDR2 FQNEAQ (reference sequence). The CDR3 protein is CASSPQGYRDGYTF. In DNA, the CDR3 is TGTGCCAGCAGCCCACAGGGGTATCGGGATGGCTACACCTTC.

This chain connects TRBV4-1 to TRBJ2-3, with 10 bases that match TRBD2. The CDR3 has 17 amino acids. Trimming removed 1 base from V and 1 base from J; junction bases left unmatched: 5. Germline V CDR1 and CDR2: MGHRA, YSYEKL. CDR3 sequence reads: CASSQVTSGVGTDTQYF. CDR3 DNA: TGCGCCAGCAGCCAAGTAACTAGCGGGGTCGGCACAGATACGCAGTATTTT.

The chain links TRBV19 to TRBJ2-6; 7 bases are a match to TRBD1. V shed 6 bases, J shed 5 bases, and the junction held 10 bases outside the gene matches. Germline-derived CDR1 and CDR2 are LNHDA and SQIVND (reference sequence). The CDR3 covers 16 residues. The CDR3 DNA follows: TGTGCCAGTAGCCAGGGACAGCCGCTCTGGGCCAACGTCCTGACTTTC. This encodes CASSQGQPLWANVLTF.

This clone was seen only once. CDR3: CAWSRGSNTEAFF. CDR3 DNA sequence: TGTGCCTGGAGTCGAGGATCTAACACTGAAGCTTTCTTT. The V call is TRBV30, the J call TRBJ1-1, with D unclear. The germline CDR1 and CDR2 sequences are GTSNPN and SVGIG (reference sequence). This CDR3 has 13 residues. The V end was cut by 2 bases, the J end by 2 bases, with 9 bases between.

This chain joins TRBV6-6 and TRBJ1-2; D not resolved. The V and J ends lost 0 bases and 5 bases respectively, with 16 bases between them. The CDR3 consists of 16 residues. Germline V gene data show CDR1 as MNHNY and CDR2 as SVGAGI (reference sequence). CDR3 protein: CASSYSMGGFEYGYTF. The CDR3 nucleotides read TGTGCCAGCAGTTACTCGATGGGAGGGTTCGAATATGGCTACACCTTC.

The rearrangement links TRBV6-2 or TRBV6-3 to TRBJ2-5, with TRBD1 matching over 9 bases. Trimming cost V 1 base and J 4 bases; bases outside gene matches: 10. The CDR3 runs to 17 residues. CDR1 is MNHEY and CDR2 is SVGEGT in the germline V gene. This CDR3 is CASSYYTRDRVGETQYF. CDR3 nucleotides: TGTGCCAGCAGTTACTATACAAGGGACAGGGTGGGAGAGACCCAGTACTTC.

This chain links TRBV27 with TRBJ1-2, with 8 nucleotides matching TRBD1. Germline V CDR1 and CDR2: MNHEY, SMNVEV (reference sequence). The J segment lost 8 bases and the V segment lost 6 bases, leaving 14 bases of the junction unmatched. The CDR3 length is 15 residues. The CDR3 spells CASSKQGDRAWGYTF. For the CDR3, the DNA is TGTGCCAGCAGCAAACAGGGGGACCGCGCATGGGGCTACACCTTC.

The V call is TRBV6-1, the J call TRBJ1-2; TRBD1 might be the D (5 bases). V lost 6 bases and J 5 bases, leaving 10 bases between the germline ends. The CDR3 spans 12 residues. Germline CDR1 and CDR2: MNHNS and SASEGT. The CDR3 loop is CASRPGDYGYTF. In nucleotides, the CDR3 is TGTGCCAGCAGACCGGGGGATTATGGCTACACCTTC.

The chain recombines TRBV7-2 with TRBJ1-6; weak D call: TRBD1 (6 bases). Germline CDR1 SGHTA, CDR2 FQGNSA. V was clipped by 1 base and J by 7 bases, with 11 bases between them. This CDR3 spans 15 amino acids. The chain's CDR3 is CASSLVSRGNSPLHF. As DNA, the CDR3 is TGTGCCAGCAGCTTAGTCAGCAGGGGCAATTCACCCCTCCACTTT.

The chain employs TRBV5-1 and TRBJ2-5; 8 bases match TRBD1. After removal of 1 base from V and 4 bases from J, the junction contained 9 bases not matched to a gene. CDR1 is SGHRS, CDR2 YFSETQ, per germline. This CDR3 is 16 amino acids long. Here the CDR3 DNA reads TGCGCCAGCAGCTTGCAGGGGGCGATTGCTAGAGAGACCCAGTACTTC. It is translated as CASSLQGAIARETQYF.

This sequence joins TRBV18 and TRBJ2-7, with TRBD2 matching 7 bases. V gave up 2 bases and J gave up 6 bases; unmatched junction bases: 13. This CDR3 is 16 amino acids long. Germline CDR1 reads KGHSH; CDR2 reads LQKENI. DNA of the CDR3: TGTGCCAGCTCACCAGGGGTCGGACTAGAGTCGGGCGAGCAGTACTTC. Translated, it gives CASSPGVGLESGEQYF.

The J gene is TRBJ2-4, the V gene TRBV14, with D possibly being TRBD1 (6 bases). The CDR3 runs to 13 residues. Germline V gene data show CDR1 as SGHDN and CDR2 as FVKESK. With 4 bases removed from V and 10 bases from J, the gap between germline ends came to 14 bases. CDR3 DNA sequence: TGTGCCAGCAGCCGAGATATCGGGACAATTCAGTACTTC. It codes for CASSRDIGTIQYF.

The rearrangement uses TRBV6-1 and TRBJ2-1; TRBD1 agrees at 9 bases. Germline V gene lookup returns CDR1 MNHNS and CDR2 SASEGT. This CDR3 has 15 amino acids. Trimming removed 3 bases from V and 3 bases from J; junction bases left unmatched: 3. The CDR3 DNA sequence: TGTGCCAGCAGTGATGGACAGGGGAACTACAATGAGCAGTTCTTC. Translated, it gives CASSDGQGNYNEQFF.

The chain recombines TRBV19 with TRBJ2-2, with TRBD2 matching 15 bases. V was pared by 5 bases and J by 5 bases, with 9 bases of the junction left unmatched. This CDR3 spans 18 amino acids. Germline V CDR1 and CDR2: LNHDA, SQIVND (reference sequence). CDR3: CASSPGLAGGPGTGELFF. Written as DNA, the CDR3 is TGTGCCAGTAGTCCTGGACTAGCGGGAGGGCCGGGGACCGGGGAGCTGTTTTTT.

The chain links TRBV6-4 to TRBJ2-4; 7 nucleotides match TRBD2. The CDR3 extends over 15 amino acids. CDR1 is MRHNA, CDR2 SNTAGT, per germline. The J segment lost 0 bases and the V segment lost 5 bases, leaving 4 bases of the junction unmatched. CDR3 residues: CASSRAGIAKNIQYF. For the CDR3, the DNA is TGTGCCAGCAGTCGAGCGGGGATAGCCAAAAACATTCAGTACTTC.

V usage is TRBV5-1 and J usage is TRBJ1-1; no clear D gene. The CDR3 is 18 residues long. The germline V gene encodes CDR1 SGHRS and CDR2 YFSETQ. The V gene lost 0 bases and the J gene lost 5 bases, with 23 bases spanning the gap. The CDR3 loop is CASSLGLLVGGLQTEAFF. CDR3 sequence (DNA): TGCGCCAGCAGCTTGGGACTTCTTGTAGGAGGGCTGCAAACTGAAGCTTTCTTT.

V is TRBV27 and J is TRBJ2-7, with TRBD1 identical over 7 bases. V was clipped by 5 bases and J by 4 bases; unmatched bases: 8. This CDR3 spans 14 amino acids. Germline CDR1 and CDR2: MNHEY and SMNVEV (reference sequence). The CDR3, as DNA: TGTGCCAGCAGTGACGCCGGGACAGAGTACGAGCAGTACTTC. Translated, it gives CASSDAGTEYEQYF.

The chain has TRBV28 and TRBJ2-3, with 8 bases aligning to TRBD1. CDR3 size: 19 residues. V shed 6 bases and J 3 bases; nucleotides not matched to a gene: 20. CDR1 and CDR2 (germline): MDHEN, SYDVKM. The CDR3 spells CASRGVGNLGQGRTDTQYF. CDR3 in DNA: TGTGCCAGCAGGGGGGTGGGGAATTTAGGACAGGGACGGACAGATACGCAGTATTTT.

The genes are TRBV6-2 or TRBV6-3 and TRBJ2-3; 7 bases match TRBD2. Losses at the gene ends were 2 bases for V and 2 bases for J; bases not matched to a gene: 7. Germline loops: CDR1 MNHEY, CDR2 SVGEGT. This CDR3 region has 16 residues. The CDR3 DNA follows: TGTGCCAGCAGTTACCCTACTCGGGGGGTCACAGATACGCAGTATTTT. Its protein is CASSYPTRGVTDTQYF.

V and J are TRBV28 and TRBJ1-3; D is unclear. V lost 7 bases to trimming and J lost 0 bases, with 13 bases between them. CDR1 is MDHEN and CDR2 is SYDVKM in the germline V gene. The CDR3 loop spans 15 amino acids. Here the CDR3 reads CASIGGGSSGNTIYF. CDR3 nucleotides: TGTGCCAGCATAGGAGGTGGTAGCTCTGGAAACACCATATATTTT.

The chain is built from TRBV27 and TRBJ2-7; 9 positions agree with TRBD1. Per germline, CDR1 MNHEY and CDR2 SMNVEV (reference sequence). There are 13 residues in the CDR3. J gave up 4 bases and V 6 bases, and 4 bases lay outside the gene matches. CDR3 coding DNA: TGTGCCAGCAGGGTGACAGGGGGTTACGAGCAGTACTTC. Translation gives CASRVTGGYEQYF.

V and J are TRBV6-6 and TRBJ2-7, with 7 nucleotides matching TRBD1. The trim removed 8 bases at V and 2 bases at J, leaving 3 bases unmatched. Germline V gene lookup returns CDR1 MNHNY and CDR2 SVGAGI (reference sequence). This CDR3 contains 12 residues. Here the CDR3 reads CASLDRTYEQYF. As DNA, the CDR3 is TGTGCCAGCTTGGACAGGACCTACGAGCAGTACTTC.

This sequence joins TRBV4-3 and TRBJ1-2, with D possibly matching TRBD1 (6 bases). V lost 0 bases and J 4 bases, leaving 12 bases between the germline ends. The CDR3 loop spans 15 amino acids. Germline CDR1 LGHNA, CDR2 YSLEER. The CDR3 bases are TGCGCCAGCAGCCAAGATAGAACCAGGGGCTATGGCTACACCTTC. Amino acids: CASSQDRTRGYGYTF.

In DNA, the CDR3 is TGCAGCGTTGCGGCTTCACAGGGGAGCGGCCAGAATGGCTACACCTTC. Residues: CSVAASQGSGQNGYTF. The chain uses TRBV29-1 and TRBJ1-2, with TRBD1 matching over 7 bases. V was pared by 4 bases and J by 6 bases, with 17 bases of the junction left unmatched. The CDR3 loop spans 16 amino acids. Per germline, CDR1 SQVTM and CDR2 ANQGSEA.

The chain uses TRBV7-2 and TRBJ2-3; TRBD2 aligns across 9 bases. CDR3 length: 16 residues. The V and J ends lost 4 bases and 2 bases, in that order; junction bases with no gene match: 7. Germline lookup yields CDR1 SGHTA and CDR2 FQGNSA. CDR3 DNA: TGTGCCAGCAGCTCAGGGACTAGCAGACTCACAGATACGCAGTATTTT. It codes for CASSSGTSRLTDTQYF.

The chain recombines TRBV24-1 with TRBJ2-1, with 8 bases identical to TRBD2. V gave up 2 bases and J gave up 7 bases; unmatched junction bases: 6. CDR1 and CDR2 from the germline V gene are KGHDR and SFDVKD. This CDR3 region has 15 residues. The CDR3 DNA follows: TGTGCCACCAGTGATTCGGGACTAGATTTGAATGAGCAGTTCTTC. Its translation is CATSDSGLDLNEQFF.

This chain's CDR3 is CASASGQGGTDTQYF. In DNA form, the CDR3 reads TGTGCTAGTGCCTCGGGCCAGGGCGGCACAGATACGCAGTATTTT. The V call is TRBV12-5, the J call TRBJ2-3, with D possibly matching TRBD1 (5 bases). The CDR3 consists of 15 residues. V was cut by 7 bases and J by 1 base, with 15 bases left in between. Per the germline V gene, CDR1 is LGHNT and CDR2 is FRNRAP.

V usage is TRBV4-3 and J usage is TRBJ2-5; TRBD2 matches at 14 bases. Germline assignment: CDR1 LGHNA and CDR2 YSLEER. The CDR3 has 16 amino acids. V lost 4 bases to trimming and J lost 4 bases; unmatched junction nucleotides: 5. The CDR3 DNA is TGCGCCAGCAGCCTGAGCGGGACTAGCGGGGGAGAGACCCAGTACTTC. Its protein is CASSLSGTSGGETQYF.

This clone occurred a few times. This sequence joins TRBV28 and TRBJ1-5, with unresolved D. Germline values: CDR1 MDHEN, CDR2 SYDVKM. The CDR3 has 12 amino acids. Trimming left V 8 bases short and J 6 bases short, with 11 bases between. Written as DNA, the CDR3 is TGTGCCAGCGGTACCGGGATTCAGCCCCAGCATTTT. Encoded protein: CASGTGIQPQHF.

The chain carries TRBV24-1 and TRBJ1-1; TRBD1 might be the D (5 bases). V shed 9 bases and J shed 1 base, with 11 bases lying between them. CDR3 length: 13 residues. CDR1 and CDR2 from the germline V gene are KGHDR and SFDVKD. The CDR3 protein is CATQGGPNTEAFF. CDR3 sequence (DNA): TGTGCCACCCAGGGTGGGCCGAACACTGAAGCTTTCTTT.

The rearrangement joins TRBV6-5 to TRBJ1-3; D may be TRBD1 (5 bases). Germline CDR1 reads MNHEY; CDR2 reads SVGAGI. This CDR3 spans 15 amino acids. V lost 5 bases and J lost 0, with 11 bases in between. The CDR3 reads CASSRGSSSGNTIYF. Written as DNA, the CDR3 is TGTGCCAGCAGTCGGGGGAGTAGCTCTGGAAACACCATATATTTT.